This TCR beta chain was captured in a study of breast tumors, draining lymph nodes, adjacent tissues (dated by TCRdb to the mid-2010s). Notes on the research overall: Breast cancer patients provided tumor, adjacent nontumor tissue and axillary lymph nodes, and the study compared the TCR beta repertoires across these three sources. In human breast cancer, the study set out to evaluate how tumor, surrounding tissue and draining lymph node repertoires relate to one another and whether T cells may move between these sites. Results the study describes overall, beyond this receptor: Tumor and nontumor tissue repertoires were found to be significantly more similar in luminal-like than in basal-like breast cancer. Rather than being directly demonstrated, the conclusion that tumor T cells originate in lymph nodes was presented as consistent with a hypothesis. The data were judged consistent with most tumor T cells deriving from the lymph node and then expanding within tumor tissue. Tumors showed preferential V and J gene usage, and their T-cell repertoire diversity fell below that of lymph nodes yet above that of nontumor tissue.

This clonotype was counted at least ten times. Its antigen target is currently unknown. Mismatch with germline at one junction end may stem from a read error. Lymph node samples were obtained from the axillary draining lymph nodes of breast cancer patients. TCRdb names Illumina HiSeq 2000 as the instrument used. TCR beta chain libraries were generated by multiplex PCR amplification. High-throughput sequencing was used to analyze the amplified TCR beta chain products. The public reads were quality trimmed at Q25 with fastp and then assembled into clones with MiXCR by TCRdb, keeping productive beta chains. Rows with one shared CDR3 protein collapse into an entry with the most common genes and DNA. The sample data list some 230,000 distinct CDR3 sequences, and 34% of these were observed just once. The ten largest clones represent approximately 3.5% of the sample. Its CDR3 holds 14 amino acids, cysteine through phenylalanine. Of the read, only the CDR3 DNA is kept; its 42 bases are in frame from base 1.

The rearranged chain carries TRBV12-3 or TRBV12-4 and TRBJ1-6; the D gene remains uncertain. Source material: axillary lymph node tissue. The sequence was collected from a female donor with breast cancer. Some clones in this sample may be carry-over from other donors' samples. The CDR3 corresponds to CASSFGRSDSPLHF. The sequenced DNA: TGTGCCAGCAGTTTTGGCCGTTCAGATTCGCCCCTCCACTTT.